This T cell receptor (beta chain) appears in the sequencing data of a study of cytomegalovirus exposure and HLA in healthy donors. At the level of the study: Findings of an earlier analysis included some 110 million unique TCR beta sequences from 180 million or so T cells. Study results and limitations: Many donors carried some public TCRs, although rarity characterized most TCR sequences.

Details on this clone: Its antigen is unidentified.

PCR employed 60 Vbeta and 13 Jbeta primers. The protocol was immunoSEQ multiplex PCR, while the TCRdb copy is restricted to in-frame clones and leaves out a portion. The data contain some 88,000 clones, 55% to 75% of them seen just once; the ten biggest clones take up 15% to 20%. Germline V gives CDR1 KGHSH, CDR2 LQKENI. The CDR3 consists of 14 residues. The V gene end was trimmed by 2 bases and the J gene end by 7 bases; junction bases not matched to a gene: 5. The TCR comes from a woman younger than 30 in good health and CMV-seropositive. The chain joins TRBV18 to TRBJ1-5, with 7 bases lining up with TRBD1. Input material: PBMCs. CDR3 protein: CASSPTTGSQPQHF. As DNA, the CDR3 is TGTGCCAGCTCACCAACGACAGGGAGCCAGCCCCAGCATTTT.